This is a list of T cell receptor beta chains from one sample in a study of blood T cell repertoires in COVID-19. Sequencing used immunoSEQ multiplex PCR; TCRdb keeps in-frame clones, though not all of them. Of approximately 99,000 clones detected, roughly 88% appear once; the ten largest clones hold over 2%. The sequenced sample was peripheral blood. The receptor set was obtained from a human donor in a cohort sampled during active COVID-19. Both conserved end residues are part of each CDR3.

v_call,j_call,cdr3_aa
TRBV3-1/TRBV3-2,TRBJ2-5,CASSPAGGMETQYF
TRBV21-1,TRBJ2-2,CASSNSSLAFTGELFF
TRBV12-3/TRBV12-4,TRBJ1-2,CALWDRDGYGYTF
TRBV7-6,TRBJ2-7,CASSLGSGASYEQYF
TRBV5-8,TRBJ1-5,CASSPTGANQPQHF
TRBV3-1/TRBV3-2,TRBJ2-2,CASSQSLAGATGELFF
TRBV5-1,TRBJ1-1,CASSLGQGAMNTEAFF
TRBV6-5,TRBJ1-2,CASSTGNSYGYTF
TRBV4-1,TRBJ2-1,CASSQGALAGAYNEQFF
TRBV6-6,TRBJ1-5,CASSRIQGTGTLMGNQPQHF
TRBV5-4,TRBJ1-6,CASSLIGGNSPLHF
TRBV3-1/TRBV3-2,TRBJ1-2,CASSQGSQEDGYTF
TRBV7-6,TRBJ2-1,CASSLWSGQLVDNEQFF
TRBV9,TRBJ2-2,CASSVQAGGTYGELFF
TRBV13,TRBJ2-6,CASSSTSTSGTRSGANVLTF
TRBV6-5,TRBJ2-1,CASSPASGYNEQFF
TRBV5-4,TRBJ1-1,CASSSSPAGGTEAFF
TRBV5-6,TRBJ1-2,CASSLRGFNYGYTF
TRBV6-5,TRBJ2-3,CASSGVHTDTQYF
TRBV7-6,TRBJ2-5,CASSPRLAGGETQYF
TRBV27,TRBJ2-7,CGVRGASYEQYF
TRBV29-1,TRBJ2-7,CSAFSGIGYEQYF
TRBV2,TRBJ1-4,CASSKLTGGNEKLFF
TRBV7-2,TRBJ1-5,CASSLAGGGIQPQHF
TRBV27,TRBJ2-7,CASSLRAEGNEQYF